Following are 28 T cell receptor beta chains from one sample sequenced in a study of blood T cell repertoires in COVID-19. Using immunoSEQ multiplex PCR, the repertoire was profiled, and TCRdb retains in-frame clones only, with some absent. The sample holds about 230,000 clones, about 85% seen once. The sequencing input was peripheral blood. These receptors all stem from a woman aged 18 to 35 who had recovered from COVID-19.

This clone was seen more than once but under ten times. The J gene is TRBJ2-7, the V gene TRBV12-3 or TRBV12-4; a weak D match, TRBD2 (6 bases). The CDR3 contains 12 residues. Trimming cost V 5 bases and J 4 bases, with 9 bases left between them. The CDR3 loop is CASSPGDYEQYF. CDR3 DNA: TGTGCCAGCAGTCCGGGGGATTACGAGCAGTACTTC.

This chain uses TRBV4-2 with TRBJ1-1; tentatively, D is TRBD1 (5 bases). In germline, CDR1 is LGHNA, CDR2 YNFKEQ. The CDR3 has 14 amino acids. V was shortened by 0 bases and J by 1 base, with 6 bases between the two germline ends. The CDR3 sequence is CASSQEGENTEAFF. The CDR3 nucleotides are TGTGCCAGCAGCCAAGAAGGGGAGAACACTGAAGCTTTCTTT.

The chain combines TRBV7-3 with TRBJ1-2; TRBD1 agrees at 10 bases. CDR1 and CDR2 from the germline V gene are SGHTA and FQGTGA. CDR3 length: 16 residues. Unmatched junction bases numbered 5, after V lost 3 bases and J lost 1 base. The CDR3 spells CASSFQTGGLNYGYTF. CDR3 sequence (DNA): TGTGCCAGCAGCTTCCAGACAGGGGGCCTTAACTATGGCTACACCTTC.

This clone was detected once. The chain carries TRBV9 and TRBJ2-7; tentatively, D is TRBD2 (5 bases). Germline loops: CDR1 SGDLS, CDR2 YYNGEE. The CDR3 contains 15 residues. V lost 0 bases, J lost 7 bases, and 17 bases lay in between. This CDR3 reads CASSVEDSPRYEQYF. The CDR3, as DNA: TGTGCCAGCAGCGTAGAGGACTCCCCTAGGTATGAGCAGTACTTC.

V usage is TRBV27 and J usage is TRBJ2-7; 8 bases line up with TRBD2. CDR1 and CDR2 (germline): MNHEY, SMNVEV (reference sequence). V shed 0 bases and J 0 bases; nucleotides not matched to a gene: 7. The CDR3 is 17 residues long. The CDR3 region is CASSLSRTSPFSYEQYF. In DNA, the CDR3 is TGTGCCAGCAGTTTATCCCGGACTAGCCCGTTCTCCTACGAGCAGTACTTC.

V is TRBV5-6 and J is TRBJ1-2; D unresolved. CDR3 size: 16 residues. Trimming took 0 bases from V and 0 from J, leaving 12 bases between them. Germline V gene lookup returns CDR1 SGHDT and CDR2 YYEEEE. The CDR3 spells CASSLAMYRTNYGYTF. In DNA form, the CDR3 reads TGTGCCAGCAGCTTGGCCATGTACAGAACTAACTATGGCTACACCTTC.

CDR3: CASSGGPVQETQYF. In DNA, the CDR3 is TGTGCCAGCAGCGGGGGGCCAGTCCAAGAGACCCAGTACTTC. The chain combines TRBV9 with TRBJ2-5, with a weak D call TRBD1 (6 bases). The V and J ends lost 3 bases and 1 base respectively, with 10 bases between them. This CDR3 has 14 amino acids. Looked up from germline, CDR1 is SGDLS and CDR2 is YYNGEE.

The sample holds many counts of this clone. The chain employs TRBV12-3 or TRBV12-4 and TRBJ2-3, with D possibly matching TRBD2 (5 bases). Between the trimmed V and J ends, which lost 9 bases and 4 bases, there was a span of 11 bases. The CDR3 has 12 residues. DNA for the CDR3: TGTGCCAGTCGGACTGACGCAGATACGCAGTATTTT. Residues: CASRTDADTQYF.

The chain uses TRBV6-5 and TRBJ1-2, with 9 positions matching TRBD1. Germline V gene lookup returns CDR1 MNHEY and CDR2 SVGAGI. The CDR3 is 15 residues long. V shed 2 bases, J shed 5 bases, and the junction held 6 bases outside the gene matches. The CDR3, as DNA: TGTGCCAGCAGTTACAGGGGACAGGGCGTTTATGGCTACACCTTC. Translating gives CASSYRGQGVYGYTF.

The chain recombines TRBV11-2 with TRBJ1-1; 8 nucleotides align to TRBD1. Per germline, CDR1 SGHAT and CDR2 FQNNGV. The CDR3 spans 14 residues. V dropped 5 bases and J dropped 5; count of bases not matched to a gene: 7. CDR3 amino acids: CASSLRQGITEAFF. The CDR3, as DNA: TGTGCCAGCAGCCTCCGACAGGGGATAACTGAAGCTTTCTTT.

This clone occurred a few times. V is TRBV19 and J is TRBJ1-6; maybe TRBD1 (5 bases). This CDR3 spans 14 amino acids. Germline loops: CDR1 LNHDA, CDR2 SQIVND (reference sequence). V was cut by 6 bases and J by 5 bases, with 11 bases left in between. The chain's CDR3 is CASSWQDNNSPLHF. CDR3 in DNA: TGTGCCAGTAGCTGGCAGGACAATAATTCACCCCTCCACTTT.

The chain couples TRBV11-2 to TRBJ1-2; 7 nucleotides match TRBD1. The germline V gene encodes CDR1 SGHAT and CDR2 FQNNGV. With 5 bases clipped from V and 2 bases from J, the junction kept 5 bases outside the gene matches. The CDR3 extends over 14 amino acids. CDR3 bases: TGTGCCAGCAGCCAACCGGACAGGAACTATGGCTACACCTTC. It is translated as CASSQPDRNYGYTF.

The V call is TRBV2, the J call TRBJ1-5; possibly TRBD1 for D (6 bases). Germline V gene lookup returns CDR1 SNHLY and CDR2 FYNNEI. Trimming pared 7 bases from V and 0 bases from J, leaving 19 bases between. The CDR3 runs 17 residues. CDR3 in DNA: TGTGCCAGCAAAGGGACATCCACTCTTCCTAGCAATCAGCCCCAGCATTTT. Its protein is CASKGTSTLPSNQPQHF.

V usage is TRBV14 and J usage is TRBJ2-1; tentatively, D is TRBD2 (6 bases). The CDR3 runs 10 residues. Trimming cost V 5 bases and J 14 bases, with 10 bases left between them. Germline V lookup: CDR1 SGHDN, CDR2 FVKESK. CDR3 residues: CASSIGGEFF. CDR3 in DNA: TGTGCCAGCAGCATCGGGGGAGAGTTCTTC. Full variable domain (rest looked up from reference TRBV14 and TRBJ2-1): EAGVTQFPSHSVIEKGQTVTLRCDPISGHDNLYWYRRVMGKEIKFLLHFVKESKQDESGMPNNRFLAERTGGTYSTLKVQPAELEDSGVYFCASSIGGEFFGPGTRLTVL.

This chain uses TRBV2 with TRBJ1-1; tentative D call: TRBD1 (5 bases). Trimming removed 3 bases at V and 1 base at J, with 9 bases between. This CDR3 spans 14 amino acids. Germline CDR1 and CDR2: SNHLY and FYNNEI. The CDR3 DNA reads as TGTGCCAGCAGTGAGAATCAGGGGAACACTGAAGCTTTCTTT. It is translated as CASSENQGNTEAFF.

The V call is TRBV7-2, the J call TRBJ1-3; D not resolved. This CDR3 has 13 residues. V lost 2 bases and J lost 3, with 5 bases in between. Germline assignment: CDR1 SGHTA and CDR2 FQGNSA. CDR3 residues: CASSLSHGNTIYF. DNA for the CDR3: TGTGCCAGCAGCTTAAGCCATGGAAACACCATATATTTT.

The chain links TRBV6-2 or TRBV6-3 to TRBJ1-1; tentatively, D is TRBD1 (5 bases). The CDR3 runs 15 residues. Trimming removed 2 bases at V and 1 base at J, with 11 bases between. Germline V gives CDR1 MNHEY, CDR2 SVGEGT. The CDR3 coding sequence is TGTGCCAGCAGTTACCCGACAGCCCGGAACACTGAAGCTTTCTTT. It specifies CASSYPTARNTEAFF.

This clone showed up just a few times. The chain couples TRBV4-2 to TRBJ1-2; tentative D call: TRBD1 (5 bases). The germline V and J ends were trimmed by 0 bases and 2 bases, with 10 bases remaining between them. This CDR3 spans 15 amino acids. CDR1 is LGHNA and CDR2 is YNFKEQ in the germline V gene. Here the CDR3 DNA reads TGTGCCAGCAGCCAAGATTGGGGGGGAAACTATGGCTACACCTTC. Residues: CASSQDWGGNYGYTF.

The gene calls are TRBV4-2 and TRBJ2-3; D is perhaps TRBD2 (6 bases). The germline gives CDR1 LGHNA, CDR2 YNFKEQ. The CDR3 has 16 amino acids. Trimming cost V 3 bases and J 0 bases, with 13 bases left between them. The CDR3 nucleotides read TGTGCCAGCAGCCAGGCGGCGGGGCGTAGCACAGATACGCAGTATTTT. Residues: CASSQAAGRSTDTQYF.

This chain links TRBV27 with TRBJ1-1; D unresolved. The ends were cut back, 2 bases at V and 6 bases at J, with 10 bases in the middle. Looked up from germline, CDR1 is MNHEY and CDR2 is SMNVEV (reference sequence). This CDR3 has 13 residues. The CDR3 loop is CASSLVRGAEAFF. The CDR3 DNA reads TGTGCCAGCAGTTTAGTCCGGGGAGCTGAAGCTTTCTTT.

The V call is TRBV5-4, the J call TRBJ1-2, with 7 bases that match TRBD1. V lost 3 bases and J lost 1; bases outside the gene matches: 9. The CDR3 has 16 residues. CDR1 and CDR2 from the germline V gene are SGHNT and YYREEE (reference sequence). As DNA, the CDR3 is TGTGCCAGCAGCTCGGGACAGTCCCTATTTAACTATGGCTACACCTTC. This sequence encodes CASSSGQSLFNYGYTF.

The chain has TRBV5-4 and TRBJ1-2; D is possibly TRBD1 (6 bases). The V end lost 0 bases, the J end lost 8 bases, and 17 bases lay between the germline ends. Looked up from germline, CDR1 is SGHNT and CDR2 is YYREEE (reference sequence). The CDR3 spans 15 residues. The DNA of the CDR3 is TGTGCCAGCAGCTTGGGCGCAGGGGACACCCGAGGCTACACCTTC. Amino acid sequence: CASSLGAGDTRGYTF. The complete variable domain, with remaining parts taken from reference TRBV5-4 and TRBJ1-2, reads ETGVTQSPTHLIKTRGQQVTLRCSSQSGHNTVSWYQQALGQGPQFIFQYYREEENGRGNFPPRFSGLQFPNYSSELNVNALELDDSALYLCASSLGAGDTRGYTFGSGTRLTVV.

The chain combines TRBV13 with TRBJ1-3; maybe TRBD1 (5 bases). The germline V and J ends were trimmed by 4 bases and 2 bases, with 12 bases remaining between them. Germline assignment: CDR1 PRHDT and CDR2 FYEKMQ (reference sequence). The CDR3 sequence is 15 residues long. Here the CDR3 DNA reads TGTGCCAGCAGCTCGCTCACAGGTGCTGGAAACACCATATATTTT. Protein: CASSSLTGAGNTIYF. Full variable domain (remainder filled in from reference TRBV13 and TRBJ1-3): AAGVIQSPRHLIKEKRETATLKCYPIPRHDTVYWYQQGPGQDPQFLISFYEKMQSDKGSIPDRFSAQQFSDYHSELNMSSLELGDSALYFCASSSLTGAGNTIYFGEGSWLTVV.

In its sample, this clone was seen once. J is TRBJ2-3 and V is TRBV20-1, with 9 bases identical to TRBD2. Losses at the gene ends were 3 bases for V and 4 bases for J; bases not matched to a gene: 11. The CDR3 runs to 16 residues. The germline gives CDR1 DFQATT, CDR2 SNEGSKA (reference sequence). CDR3 sequence (DNA): TGCAGTGCTAGTGGTCGGGCTAGCGGGAATCCAGATACGCAGTATTTT. Its translation: CSASGRASGNPDTQYF.

This clone was found a few times. Here the CDR3 reads CASSFRGQGNEQYF. As DNA, the CDR3 is TGCGCCAGCAGCTTCCGGGGACAGGGAAACGAGCAGTACTTC. The genes are TRBV5-1 and TRBJ2-7, with 9 bases lining up with TRBD1. The CDR3 runs to 14 residues. The ends lost 2 bases at V and 5 bases at J; junction bases unmatched: 5. The germline CDR1 and CDR2 sequences are SGHRS and YFSETQ.

The chain employs TRBV10-3 and TRBJ1-2; 12 bases match TRBD1. V shed 8 bases and J 3 bases; nucleotides not matched to a gene: 4. CDR1 is ENHRY, CDR2 SYGVKD, per germline. This CDR3 region has 14 residues. CDR3 DNA: TGTGCCATCGGGGGGGACAGGGGGCACTATGGCTACACCTTC. Translation gives CAIGGDRGHYGYTF.

V and J are TRBV20-1 and TRBJ2-1, with D unresolved. CDR1 is DFQATT and CDR2 is SNEGSKA in the germline V gene (reference sequence). V was trimmed by 1 base and J by 7 bases, leaving 5 bases between them. The CDR3 is made up of 11 amino acids. The CDR3 DNA sequence: TGCAGTGCTAGAGTTTATAATGAGCAGTTCTTC. Translating gives CSARVYNEQFF.

This clone was recorded only once. This chain connects TRBV6-5 to TRBJ1-2, with 12 bases fitting TRBD1. CDR1 and CDR2 from the germline V gene are MNHEY and SVGAGI. With 3 bases clipped from V and 7 bases from J, the junction kept 9 bases outside the gene matches. There are 16 residues in the CDR3. CDR3 amino acids: CASSYLLGQGASGYTF. DNA for the CDR3: TGTGCCAGCAGTTATCTACTGGGACAGGGGGCGAGTGGCTACACCTTC.